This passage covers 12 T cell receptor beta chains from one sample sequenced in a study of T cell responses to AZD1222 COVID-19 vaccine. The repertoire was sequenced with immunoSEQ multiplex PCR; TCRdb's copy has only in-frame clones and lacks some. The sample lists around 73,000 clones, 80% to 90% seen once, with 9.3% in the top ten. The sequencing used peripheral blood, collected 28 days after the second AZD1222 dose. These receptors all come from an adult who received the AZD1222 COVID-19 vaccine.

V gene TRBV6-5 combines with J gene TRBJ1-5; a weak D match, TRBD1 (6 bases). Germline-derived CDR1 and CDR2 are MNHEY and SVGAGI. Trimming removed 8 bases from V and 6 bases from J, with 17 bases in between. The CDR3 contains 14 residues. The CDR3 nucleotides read TGTGCCAGCGGCCCACAGGGAGCAAGTCAGCCCCAGCATTTT. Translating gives CASGPQGASQPQHF.

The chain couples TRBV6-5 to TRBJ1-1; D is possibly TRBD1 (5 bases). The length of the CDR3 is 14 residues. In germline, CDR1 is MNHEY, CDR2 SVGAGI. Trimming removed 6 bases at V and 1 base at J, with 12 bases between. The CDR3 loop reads CASSGRGGNTEAFF. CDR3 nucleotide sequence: TGTGCCAGCAGCGGACGGGGGGGGAACACTGAAGCTTTCTTT.

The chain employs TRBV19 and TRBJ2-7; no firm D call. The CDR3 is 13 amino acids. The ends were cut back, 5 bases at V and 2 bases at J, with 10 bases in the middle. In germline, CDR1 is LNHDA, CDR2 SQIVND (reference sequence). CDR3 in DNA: TGTGCCAGTAGTGCCCCCGGACCCTACGAGCAGTACTTC. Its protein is CASSAPGPYEQYF.

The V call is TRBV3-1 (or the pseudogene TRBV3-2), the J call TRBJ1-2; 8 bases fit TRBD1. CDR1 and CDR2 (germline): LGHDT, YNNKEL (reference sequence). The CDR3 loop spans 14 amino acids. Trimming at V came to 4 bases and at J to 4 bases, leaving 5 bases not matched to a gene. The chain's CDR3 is CASSRDRGGYGYTF. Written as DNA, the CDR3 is TGTGCCAGCAGCCGCGACAGGGGTGGCTATGGCTACACCTTC.

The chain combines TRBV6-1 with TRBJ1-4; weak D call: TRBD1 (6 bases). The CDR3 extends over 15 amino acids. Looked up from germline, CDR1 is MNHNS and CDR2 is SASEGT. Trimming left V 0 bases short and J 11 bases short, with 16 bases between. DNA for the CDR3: TGTGCCAGCAGTGAAGCGGAATTGGCAGGGGCCAAACTGTTTTTT. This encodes CASSEAELAGAKLFF.

The CDR3 nucleotides read TGTGCCAGCAGCTTTCCAGGGGTCTCCTACGAGCAGTACTTC. It is translated as CASSFPGVSYEQYF. V is TRBV11-1 and J is TRBJ2-7; possibly TRBD1 for D (6 bases). Germline lookup yields CDR1 SGHAT and CDR2 FQDESV (reference sequence). V was shortened by 3 bases and J by 0 bases, with 9 bases between the two germline ends. The CDR3 extends over 14 amino acids.

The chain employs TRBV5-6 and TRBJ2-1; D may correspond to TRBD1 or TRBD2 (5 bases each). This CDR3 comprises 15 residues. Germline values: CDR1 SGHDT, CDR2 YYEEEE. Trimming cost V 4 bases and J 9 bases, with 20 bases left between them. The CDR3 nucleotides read TGTGCCAGCAGCGGGGGACCCGTACCCCGCCGTGAGCAGTTCTTC. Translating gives CASSGGPVPRREQFF. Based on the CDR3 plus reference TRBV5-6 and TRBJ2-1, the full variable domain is DAGVTQSPTHLIKTRGQQVTLRCSPKSGHDTVSWYQQALGQGPQFIFQYYEEEERQRGNFPDRFSGHQFPNYSSELNVNALLLGDSALYLCASSGGPVPRREQFFGPGTRLTVL.

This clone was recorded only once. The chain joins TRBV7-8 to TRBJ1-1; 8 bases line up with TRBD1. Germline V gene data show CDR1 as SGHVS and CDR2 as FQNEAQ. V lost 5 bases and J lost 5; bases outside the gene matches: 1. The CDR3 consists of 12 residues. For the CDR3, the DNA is TGTGCCAGCAGCAGACAGGGGACTGAAGCTTTCTTT. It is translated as CASSRQGTEAFF.

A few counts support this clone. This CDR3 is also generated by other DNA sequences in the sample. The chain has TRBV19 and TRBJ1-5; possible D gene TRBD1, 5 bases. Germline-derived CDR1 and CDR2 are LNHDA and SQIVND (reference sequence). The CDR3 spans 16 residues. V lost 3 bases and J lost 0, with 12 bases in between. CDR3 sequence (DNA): TGTGCCAGTAGTATCCGAGGGGTTTATAGCAATCAGCCCCAGCATTTT. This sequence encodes CASSIRGVYSNQPQHF.

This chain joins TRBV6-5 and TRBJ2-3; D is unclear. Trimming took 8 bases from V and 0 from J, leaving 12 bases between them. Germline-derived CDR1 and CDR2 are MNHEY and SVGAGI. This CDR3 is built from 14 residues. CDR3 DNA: TGTGCCAGCCAGATAGGGATTAGCACAGATACGCAGTATTTT. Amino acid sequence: CASQIGISTDTQYF.

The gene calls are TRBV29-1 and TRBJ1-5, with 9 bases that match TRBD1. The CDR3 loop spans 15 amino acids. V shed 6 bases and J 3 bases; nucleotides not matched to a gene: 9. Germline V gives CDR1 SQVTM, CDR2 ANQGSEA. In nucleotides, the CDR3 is TGCAGCGTCCGGGGGGGACAGGGAGACAATCAGCCCCAGCATTTT. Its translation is CSVRGGQGDNQPQHF.

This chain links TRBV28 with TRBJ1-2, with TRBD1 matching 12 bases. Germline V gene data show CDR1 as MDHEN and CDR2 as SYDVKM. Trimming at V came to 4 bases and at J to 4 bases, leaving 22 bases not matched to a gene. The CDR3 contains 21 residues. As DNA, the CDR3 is TGTGCCAGCAGTTCCTTGGGGGTTCTTCCCGGGACAGGGGGCTTGGGCTATGGCTACACCTTC. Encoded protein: CASSSLGVLPGTGGLGYGYTF.